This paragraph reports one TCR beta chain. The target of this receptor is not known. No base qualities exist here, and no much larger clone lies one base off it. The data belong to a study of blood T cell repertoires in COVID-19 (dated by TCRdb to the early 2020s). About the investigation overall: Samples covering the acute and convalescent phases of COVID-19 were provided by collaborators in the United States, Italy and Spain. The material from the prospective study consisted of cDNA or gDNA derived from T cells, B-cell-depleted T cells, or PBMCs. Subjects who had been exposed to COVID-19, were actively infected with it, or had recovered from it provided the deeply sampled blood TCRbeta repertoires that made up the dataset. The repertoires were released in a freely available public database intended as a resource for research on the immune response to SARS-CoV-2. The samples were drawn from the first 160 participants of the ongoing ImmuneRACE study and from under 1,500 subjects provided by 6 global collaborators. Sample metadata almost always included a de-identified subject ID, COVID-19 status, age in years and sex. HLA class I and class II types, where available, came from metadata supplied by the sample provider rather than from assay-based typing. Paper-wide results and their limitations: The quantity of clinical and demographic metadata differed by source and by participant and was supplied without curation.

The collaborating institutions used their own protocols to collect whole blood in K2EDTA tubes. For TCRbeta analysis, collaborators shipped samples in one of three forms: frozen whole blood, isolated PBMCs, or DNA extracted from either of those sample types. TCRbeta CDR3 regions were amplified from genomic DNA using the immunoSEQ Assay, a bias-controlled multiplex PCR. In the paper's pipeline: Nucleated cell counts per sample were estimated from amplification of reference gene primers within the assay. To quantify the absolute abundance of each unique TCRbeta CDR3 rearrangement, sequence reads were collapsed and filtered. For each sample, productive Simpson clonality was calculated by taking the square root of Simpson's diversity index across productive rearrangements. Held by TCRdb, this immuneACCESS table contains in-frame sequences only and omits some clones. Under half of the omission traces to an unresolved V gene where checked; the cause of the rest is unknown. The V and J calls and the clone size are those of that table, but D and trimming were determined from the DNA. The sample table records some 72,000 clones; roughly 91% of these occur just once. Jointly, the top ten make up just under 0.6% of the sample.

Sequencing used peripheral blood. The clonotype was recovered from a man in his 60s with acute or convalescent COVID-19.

The nucleotide sequence reads as follows: TGTGCCAGCACAACGACAGGGATACATGGCTACACCTTC. This translates into CASTTTGIHGYTF. Here the chain combines TRBV12-3 or TRBV12-4 and TRBJ1-2, with 7 middle bases fitting TRBD1. V and J are trimmed by 7 bases and 6 bases, and the gene matches miss 8 bases of the junction. The CDR3 spans 13 residues, from the cysteine through the phenylalanine. Kept here is only the CDR3 DNA, which spans 39 bases and is read in frame from base 1.